These T cell receptor beta chains were read from a single sample in a study of blood T cell repertoires in COVID-19. Here immunoSEQ multiplex PCR was the method, and the copy in TCRdb shows in-frame clones only, minus some. The repertoire has approximately 130,000 clones, around 77% of them found once; the top ten carry 9.5% to 14%. Sequences were obtained from peripheral blood. The receptors derive from a human donor in a cohort sampled during active COVID-19. CDR3s include the opening cysteine and the closing phenylalanine or tryptophan. The order of the fields is V gene, clone size, J gene, D gene, CDR3 DNA, CDR3 protein. D genes are given only for firm matches. Rows give clone size only sometimes, using once, few, many, or a class for an expanded clone.

TRBV5-1	-	TRBJ2-3	-	TGCGCCAGCAAAGTGAGGCAGCTCGATACGCAGTATTTT	CASKVRQLDTQYF
TRBV7-6	-	TRBJ2-7	-	TGTGCCAGCAGCTCCTATGGCTACGAGCAGTACTTC	CASSSYGYEQYF
TRBV5-1	-	TRBJ2-2	-	TGCGCCAGCAGCTTGGGGCGGGAGCTGTTTTTT	CASSLGRELFF
TRBV4-1	once	TRBJ2-2	TRBD1	TGCGCCAGCAGCCAAGATTGGACAGGGGGGGCCGGGGAGCTGTTTTTT	CASSQDWTGGAGELFF
TRBV11-2	-	TRBJ2-1	-	TGTGCCAGCAGCTTAGAGCCAGGGGCGGTCTATGAGCAGTTCTTC	CASSLEPGAVYEQFF
TRBV12-5	-	TRBJ1-1	-	TGTGCTAGTAACCAAACAGAAAACACTGAAGCTTTCTTT	CASNQTENTEAFF
TRBV11-3	-	TRBJ1-1	-	TGTGCCAGCAGCTCGGGGAACACTGAAGCTTTCTTT	CASSSGNTEAFF
TRBV19	few	TRBJ1-5	-	TGTGCCAGTAGTGGGCCCTCCAGGCATAGCAATCAGCCCCAGCATTTT	CASSGPSRHSNQPQHF
TRBV12-3/TRBV12-4	-	TRBJ1-5	TRBD1	TGTGCCAGCAGGGACAGGGTTCAGCCCCAGCATTTT	CASRDRVQPQHF
TRBV28	-	TRBJ2-7	TRBD1	TGTGCCAGCAGCTCCGCAGGGGGCGGGTCCTACGAGCAGTACTTC	CASSSAGGGSYEQYF
TRBV19	-	TRBJ1-1	-	TGTGCCAGTAGCGGGACACTTAGGGGGACTGAAGCTTTCTTT	CASSGTLRGTEAFF
TRBV5-6	-	TRBJ1-1	-	TGTGCCAGCAGCTTGGGCCCGGGATCTAACACTGAAGCTTTCTTT	CASSLGPGSNTEAFF
TRBV6-6	-	TRBJ1-1	TRBD1	TGTGCCAGCAGTCCACCGACAGGGATGAACACTGAAGCTTTCTTT	CASSPPTGMNTEAFF
TRBV19	few	TRBJ1-1	-	TGTGCCACAGGAGGTGGGACTGAAGCTTTCTTT	CATGGGTEAFF
TRBV28	-	TRBJ2-7	TRBD1	TGTGCCAGCAGCCTCCCCCCGGGACAGGGGGACCACGAGCAGTACTTC	CASSLPPGQGDHEQYF
TRBV7-9	few	TRBJ1-2	-	TGTGCCAGCAGCTTATCAGCAGGCTTCTATGGCTACACCTTC	CASSLSAGFYGYTF
TRBV5-1	-	TRBJ2-1	TRBD2	TGCGCCAGCAGCTTACTAGCGGGGGGTTCCTACAATGAGCAGTTCTTC	CASSLLAGGSYNEQFF
TRBV20-1	-	TRBJ1-5	-	TGCAGTGCTCGTGACGACAGTAAATATAGCAATCAGCCCCAGCATTTT	CSARDDSKYSNQPQHF
TRBV5-1	-	TRBJ2-6	-	TGCGCCAGCAGCTTGGTGGCCTCTGGGGCCAACGTCCTGACTTTC	CASSLVASGANVLTF
TRBV19	-	TRBJ1-6	-	TGTGCCAGTAGTTCAGAGACATTTAATTCACCCCTCCACTTT	CASSSETFNSPLHF
TRBV6-4	few	TRBJ2-3	TRBD2	TGTGCCAGCAGTGACTCAGGGACTAGAACGCAGTATTTT	CASSDSGTRTQYF
TRBV5-5	-	TRBJ2-3	-	TGTGCCAGCAGCTTGGACTCGGATACGCAGTATTTT	CASSLDSDTQYF
TRBV30	-	TRBJ2-7	-	TGTGCCTGGAGTGAAGGTGGGCTGTACGAGCAGTACTTC	CAWSEGGLYEQYF
TRBV5-1	few	TRBJ1-1	TRBD1	TGCGCCAGCAGCCCCACAGGGGGCTTCACTGAAGCTTTCTTT	CASSPTGGFTEAFF
TRBV19	-	TRBJ2-7	TRBD2	TGTGCCAGTAGTTCGGGGGGGCTCTCCTACGAGCAGTACTTC	CASSSGGLSYEQYF
TRBV28	-	TRBJ1-2	-	TGTGCCAGCAGTTTTTATTCATCAGGGGACGGTGGCTACACCTTC	CASSFYSSGDGGYTF
TRBV10-1	-	TRBJ2-7	TRBD1	TGCGCCAGCAGTGAGTCGTTACAGGGGCCCTACGAGCAGTACTTC	CASSESLQGPYEQYF
TRBV29-1	-	TRBJ1-2	TRBD1	TGCAGCGTCGCACGGACAGGGGCCACCCGAGGCTACACCTTC	CSVARTGATRGYTF
TRBV9	-	TRBJ1-2	-	TGTGCCAGCAGCGTAGATTCATACACAAACTATGGCTACACCTTC	CASSVDSYTNYGYTF
TRBV5-1	-	TRBJ2-3	-	TGCGCCAGCAGCTTGGGGGGCTTGGATACGCAGTATTTT	CASSLGGLDTQYF
TRBV27	-	TRBJ2-1	TRBD1	TGTGCCAGCACGAGACAGGGATCCTCAGCTAATGAGCAGTTCTTC	CASTRQGSSANEQFF
TRBV11-2	once	TRBJ2-7	-	TGTGCCAGCAGCTCACCACAGGGTATCTACGAGCAGTACTTC	CASSSPQGIYEQYF
TRBV6-5	-	TRBJ2-2	TRBD2	TGTGCCAGTCCCAGCGGGGGTTCGAACACCGGGGAGCTGTTTTTT	CASPSGGSNTGELFF
TRBV5-4	-	TRBJ2-5	TRBD1	TGTGCCAGTAATAACCCGGGACAGGGGACCCAAGAGACCCAGTACTTC	CASNNPGQGTQETQYF
TRBV5-5	once	TRBJ1-1	-	TGTGCCAGCAGCTTGTTGGAGGGGCGAACTGAAGCTTTCTTT	CASSLLEGRTEAFF
TRBV20-1	-	TRBJ1-2	-	TGCAGTGCTCCTCAGGGCTTGGGCTACACCTTC	CSAPQGLGYTF
TRBV4-1	-	TRBJ1-4	-	TGCGCCAGCAGCCGAACACAAGTTGCAACTAATGAAAAACTGTTTTTT	CASSRTQVATNEKLFF
TRBV5-1	-	TRBJ2-7	-	TGCGCCAGCAGCTTGAGGCAGACTGATGGCGAGCAGTACTTC	CASSLRQTDGEQYF
TRBV18	once	TRBJ2-7	TRBD1	TGTGCCAGCTCACCACGGAGGACAGGTGTATCCTACGAGCAGTACTTC	CASSPRRTGVSYEQYF
TRBV27	-	TRBJ2-2	-	TGTGCCAGCAGTCCGGGACTGAATACCGGGGAGCTGTTTTTT	CASSPGLNTGELFF
TRBV19	medium-sized	TRBJ1-2	TRBD1	TGTGCCAGTAGTATAAATACAGGGGGTCGAAACTATGGCTACACCTTC	CASSINTGGRNYGYTF
TRBV27	-	TRBJ2-5	TRBD1	TGTGCCAGCAGTCCCACGACAGGGGGTTTGGAGACCCAGTACTTC	CASSPTTGGLETQYF
TRBV28	-	TRBJ1-1	-	TGTGCCAGCAGTTTTGGGGGGGCGGAAACTGAAGCTTTCTTT	CASSFGGAETEAFF
TRBV19	many	TRBJ1-3	-	TGTGCCAGTAGCGAAGGGGGTAACACCATATATTTT	CASSEGGNTIYF
TRBV9	-	TRBJ2-1	TRBD1	TGTGCCAGCAGCGTGGAGACAGGGACAATCAATGAGCAGTTCTTC	CASSVETGTINEQFF
TRBV7-8	few	TRBJ1-1	-	TGTGCCAGCAGCTTAGAAACGGGACAACCTTACACTGAAGCTTTCTTT	CASSLETGQPYTEAFF
TRBV4-1	-	TRBJ1-5	-	TGCGCCAGCAGCCAAGCCACAGGGAGCAATCAGCCCCAGCATTTT	CASSQATGSNQPQHF
TRBV19	few	TRBJ2-1	TRBD2	TGTGCCAGTCGACCGAATAGCGGGGGCTTCAATGAGCAGTTCTTC	CASRPNSGGFNEQFF
TRBV7-8	-	TRBJ2-7	TRBD2	TGTGCCAGCAGCTTAGCCCAGTCGGGGGGTCTCGAGCAGTACTTC	CASSLAQSGGLEQYF
TRBV30	-	TRBJ2-5	TRBD2	TGTGCCTGGAGTGTTTTAGCGGGGGGAGAGACCCAGTACTTC	CAWSVLAGGETQYF
TRBV18	-	TRBJ1-1	-	TGTGCCAGCTCCCCCGGAGGGTTCAACACTGAAGCTTTCTTT	CASSPGGFNTEAFF
TRBV7-2	-	TRBJ2-3	-	TGTGCCAGCAGCGCGAGCACAGATACGCAGTATTTT	CASSASTDTQYF
TRBV9	-	TRBJ1-6	-	TGTGCCAGCAGCGAGGGGCGCTCGTCTAATTCACCCCTCCACTTT	CASSEGRSSNSPLHF
TRBV27	once	TRBJ1-1	-	TGTGCCAGCAGTATCGGGTCTTTAATGAACACTGAAGCTTTCTTT	CASSIGSLMNTEAFF
TRBV6-5	-	TRBJ1-2	-	TGTGCCAGCAGTTACTCTCAGGACAATAACTATGGCTACACCTTC	CASSYSQDNNYGYTF
TRBV19	once	TRBJ1-1	-	TGTGCCAGTAGTATGAGGCAGGGGTTGAGTGAAGCTTTCTTT	CASSMRQGLSEAFF
TRBV7-9	many	TRBJ1-1	TRBD1	TGTGCCAGCAGCTGGGACAGAAACACTGAAGCTTTCTTT	CASSWDRNTEAFF